This TCR beta chain derives from a study of T cells in Graves' hyperthyroidism and ophthalmopathy. Across the study: Any treatment followed the collection of peripheral blood at initial diagnosis.

The blood sample dates from first hyperthyroidism diagnosis, preceding any ophthalmopathy symptoms. There were TCR beta CDR3 regions amplified from RNA transcripts. First-round RT-PCR of the TCR CDR3 relied on the HTBI primer set. One entry per CDR3 protein results from TCRdb running MiXCR on the multiplex PCR reads. Of roughly 500,000 distinct CDR3 sequences listed, approximately 15% are singletons. J was trimmed by 8 bases and V by 4 bases; bases with no gene match: 2. The V gene's germline CDR1 is LGHDT and CDR2 YNNKEL (reference sequence). This CDR3 is 12 amino acids long. This TCR was sampled from a woman between 25 and 40 years old with Graves' hyperthyroidism that later progressed to Graves' ophthalmopathy. Sequencing was done on a sample of blood. The chain has TRBV3-1 and TRBJ2-1, with 7 bases aligning to TRBD2. This CDR3 reads CASSRLAYEQFF. CDR3 DNA: TGTGCCAGCAGCCGACTAGCCTATGAGCAGTTCTTC.